The 29 T cell receptor beta chains listed next were all sequenced from one sample in a study of CD8 T cells in ankylosing spondylitis. MiXCR, run by TCRdb on the 5' RACE reads, gives a single entry per CDR3 protein. The repertoire includes roughly 230,000 distinct CDR3 sequences, roughly a tenth of them detected once, and around 2.6% sits in the top ten. Sample: blood, either unsorted or a sorted T cell fraction (not recorded which). The receptors were sampled from a male donor with ankylosing spondylitis or in good health (not recorded which).

This clonotype was found many times. The CDR3 spells CASKTGGDTQYF. CDR3 nucleotide sequence: TGTGCCAGCAAGACAGGGGGGGATACGCAGTATTTT. The chain recombines TRBV27 with TRBJ2-3, with 9 positions matching TRBD1. Germline V lookup: CDR1 MNHEY, CDR2 SMNVEV (reference sequence). This CDR3 has 12 amino acids. V was clipped by 7 bases and J by 6 bases; unmatched bases: 2.

This clonotype occurred a few times. The chain employs TRBV11-3 and TRBJ2-5; D is perhaps TRBD2 (6 bases). Germline V gene lookup returns CDR1 SGHNT and CDR2 YENEEA. The CDR3 sequence is 17 residues long. The V end lost 3 bases, the J end lost 3 bases, and 20 bases lay between the germline ends. CDR3 sequence reads: CASSLRDPKPAKETQYF. CDR3 bases: TGTGCCAGCAGCTTGCGGGACCCCAAACCCGCTAAAGAGACCCAGTACTTC. Variable domain in full (rest from reference TRBV11-3 and TRBJ2-5): EAGVVQSPRYKIIEKKQPVAFWCNPISGHNTLYWYLQNLGQGPELLIRYENEEAVDDSQLPKDRFSAERLKGVDSTLKIQPAELGDSAVYLCASSLRDPKPAKETQYFGPGTRLLVL.

Many counts were recorded for this clonotype. The CDR3, as DNA: TGCAGTGCTAGATACCGGGCGGAGGGGGAAAAACTGTTTTTT. Translating it yields CSARYRAEGEKLFF. This chain uses TRBV20-1 with TRBJ1-4, with a tentative D call TRBD1 (5 bases). The CDR3 spans 14 residues. The V and J ends lost 2 bases and 8 bases respectively, with 15 bases between them. Germline CDR1 reads DFQATT; CDR2 reads SNEGSKA (reference sequence).

This clonotype has a count of ten or more. The CDR3 nucleotides read TGTGCCATCAGTGATAAGGGAATGGATGGCTACACCTTC. This sequence encodes CAISDKGMDGYTF. J is TRBJ1-2 and V is TRBV10-3, with no clear D. V was pared by 3 bases and J by 6 bases, with 11 bases between. Per the germline V gene, CDR1 is ENHRY and CDR2 is SYGVKD. The CDR3 has 13 residues.

This clonotype was seen repeatedly, ten times or more. The CDR3 loop reads CATSRSGSYTDTQYF. CDR3 sequence (DNA): TGTGCCACCAGCAGATCCGGGTCTTACACAGATACGCAGTATTTT. The chain carries TRBV15 and TRBJ2-3; no reliable D call. The CDR3 covers 15 residues. Trimming left V 2 bases short and J 2 bases short, with 11 bases between. Germline-derived CDR1 and CDR2 are LNHNV and YYDKDF (reference sequence).

Note on this clonotype: The junction departs from germline at one end; a sequencing error may be responsible. V is TRBV7-9 and J is TRBJ2-2; D possibly uses TRBD1 or TRBD2 (5 bases each). The length of the CDR3 is 15 residues. Germline V CDR1 and CDR2: SEHNR, FQNEAQ (reference sequence). The CDR3 DNA reads as TGTGCCAGCAGCCCTCGGGGTCAGAGGACCGGGGCGCTGTTTTTT. It yields the protein CASSPRGQRTGALFF.

The chain carries TRBV11-2 and TRBJ2-1, with TRBD2 matching over 12 bases. The CDR3 is 16 residues long. Germline CDR1 is SGHAT and CDR2 is FQNNGV. Trimming at V came to 3 bases and at J to 7 bases, leaving 7 bases not matched to a gene. The CDR3 is CASSFGLAGIRNEQFF. Here the CDR3 DNA reads TGTGCCAGCAGCTTCGGACTAGCGGGAATCAGGAATGAGCAGTTCTTC. Complete variable domain (other parts from reference TRBV11-2 and TRBJ2-1): EAGVAQSPRYKIIEKRQSVAFWCNPISGHATLYWYQQILGQGPKLLIQFQNNGVVDDSQLPKDRFSAERLKGVDSTLKIQPAKLEDSAVYLCASSFGLAGIRNEQFFGPGTRLTVL.

This sequence joins TRBV20-1 and TRBJ2-3; 7 positions agree with TRBD2. The trim removed 4 bases at V and 0 bases at J, leaving 7 bases unmatched. This CDR3 has 15 residues. Per germline, CDR1 DFQATT and CDR2 SNEGSKA (reference sequence). CDR3 nucleotides: TGCAGTGCTATGGTTCTAGCGGCTAGCACAGATACGCAGTATTTT. This codes for CSAMVLAASTDTQYF.

This clonotype was seen repeatedly, ten times or more. J is TRBJ1-1 and V is TRBV20-1; D is uncertain. Germline V CDR1 and CDR2: DFQATT, SNEGSKA (reference sequence). The V end was cut by 6 bases, the J end by 1 base, with 6 bases between. The CDR3 runs 11 residues. CDR3 loop: CSAAANTEAFF. The CDR3 bases are TGCAGTGCCGCGGCGAACACTGAAGCTTTCTTT.

This clonotype was recorded many times. The V call is TRBV14, the J call TRBJ2-1, with TRBD2 identical over 12 bases. The ends lost 1 base at V and 6 bases at J; junction bases unmatched: 10. This CDR3 has 18 amino acids. Looked up from germline, CDR1 is SGHDN and CDR2 is FVKESK. CDR3 coding DNA: TGTGCCAGCAGCCAAGTTCAGCTAGCGGGAGGGTCAGGCAATGAGCAGTTCTTC. Translated, it gives CASSQVQLAGGSGNEQFF.

Note on this clonotype: This may arise from a read error, as a much more abundant clone is one base away. The rearrangement uses TRBV20-1 and TRBJ2-7; no clear D gene. Germline CDR1 is DFQATT and CDR2 is SNEGSKA (reference sequence). The CDR3 has 11 amino acids. V shed 3 bases and J shed 6 bases, with 9 bases lying between them. CDR3 coding DNA: TGCAGTGCTAGTGTCGGTACCGAGCAGTACTTC. Its protein is CSASVGTEQYF.

This clonotype was counted a few times. The V and J genes are TRBV18 and TRBJ1-1; D unclear. Germline CDR1 and CDR2: KGHSH and LQKENI. The germline V and J ends were trimmed by 6 bases and 1 base, with 12 bases remaining between them. The CDR3 spans 14 residues. The CDR3 coding sequence is TGTGCCAGCTCGCCGGGCCTCCCGAACACTGAAGCTTTCTTT. It specifies CASSPGLPNTEAFF.

This clonotype was found a few times. The genes are TRBV29-1 and TRBJ2-3; D gene ambiguous. The CDR3 consists of 11 residues. Germline-derived CDR1 and CDR2 are SQVTM and ANQGSEA. The ends were cut back, 5 bases at V and 5 bases at J, with 8 bases in the middle. The CDR3 here is CSVPLGDTQYF. DNA of the CDR3: TGCAGCGTTCCCCTTGGAGATACGCAGTATTTT.

This clonotype was found a few times. The rearrangement links TRBV21-1 to TRBJ1-1. TRBV21-1 is a recognized pseudogene. The length of the CDR3 is 18 residues. Here the CDR3 reads CASSKEIGPNRGNTEAFF. The CDR3 DNA is TGTGCCAGCAGCAAAGAGATCGGGCCCAACCGGGGGAACACTGAAGCTTTCTTT.

Many counts were recorded for this clonotype. The chain combines TRBV10-3 with TRBJ2-7, with a possible D match to TRBD2 (6 bases). V lost 5 bases, J lost 3 bases, and 17 bases lay in between. This CDR3 is built from 15 residues. Germline V gene sequence: CDR1 ENHRY, CDR2 SYGVKD. As DNA, the CDR3 is TGTGCCATCAGTCCACTAGCCCCCGGGGGCTACGAGCAGTACTTC. Protein sequence: CAISPLAPGGYEQYF.

This clonotype came up many times. The rearrangement links TRBV21-1 to TRBJ2-7; TRBD2 reflects the table's D call only, with no check against the DNA. TRBV21-1 is recorded as a pseudogene. The CDR3 totals 14 residues. CDR3 coding DNA: TGTGCCAGCAGCAAAGAGAGGAGGGACTACGAGCAGTACTTC. Amino acids: CASSKERRDYEQYF.

In its sample, this clonotype was seen once. V is TRBV6-1 and J is TRBJ1-2; D is possibly TRBD1 (6 bases). The CDR3 covers 12 residues. The V gene lost 6 bases and the J gene lost 2 bases, with 7 bases spanning the gap. Germline V lookup: CDR1 MNHNS, CDR2 SASEGT. The CDR3 DNA sequence: TGTGCCAGCAGCCAGGGGAACTATGGCTACACCTTC. This encodes CASSQGNYGYTF.

This clonotype showed up many times. This chain links TRBV2 with TRBJ2-7; 7 bases line up with TRBD1. This CDR3 comprises 13 residues. Unmatched junction bases numbered 13, after V lost 8 bases and J lost 9 bases. From germline, CDR1 is SNHLY and CDR2 FYNNEI. In DNA form, the CDR3 reads TGTGCCAGCCTTGAGACAGGGAGCTTCCGGCAGTACTTC. Encoded protein: CASLETGSFRQYF.

In its sample, this clonotype was seen many times. The V call is TRBV30, the J call TRBJ2-3; D is tentatively TRBD1 or TRBD2 (7 bases each). The germline V and J ends were trimmed by 5 bases and 7 bases, with 22 bases remaining between them. This CDR3 contains 15 residues. CDR1 and CDR2 from the germline V gene are GTSNPN and SVGIG (reference sequence). The CDR3 DNA reads as TGTGCCTGGGCCCACAGGGGAGGGACGGTAAATACGCAGTATTTT. This gives the protein CAWAHRGGTVNTQYF. The entire variable domain, with the rest obtained from reference TRBV30 and TRBJ2-3, is as follows: SQTIHQWPATLVQPVGSPLSLECTVEGTSNPNLYWYRQAAGRGLQLLFYSVGIGQISSEVPQNLSASRPQDRQFILSSKKLLLSDSGFYLCAWAHRGGTVNTQYFGPGTRLTVL.

Ten or more counts support this clonotype. V usage is TRBV12-3 or TRBV12-4 and J usage is TRBJ1-2, with 9 bases aligning to TRBD1. CDR3 length: 14 amino acids. The ends lost 8 bases at V and 8 bases at J; junction bases unmatched: 12. CDR3 loop: CASGEGQGSYGYTF. For the CDR3, the DNA is TGTGCCAGCGGAGAGGGACAGGGCTCCTACGGCTACACCTTC.

The genes are TRBV11-3 and TRBJ2-2; 10 bases map to TRBD2. V lost 2 bases, J lost 4 bases, and 4 bases stayed unmatched. The CDR3 extends over 16 amino acids. CDR1 and CDR2 (germline): SGHNT, YENEEA. CDR3 bases: TGTGCCAGCAGCTTAAGCGGGGGGGCCTTCACCGGGGAGCTGTTTTTT. Protein product: CASSLSGGAFTGELFF. Using reference TRBV11-3 and TRBJ2-2 for the parts outside the CDR3, the full variable domain is EAGVVQSPRYKIIEKKQPVAFWCNPISGHNTLYWYLQNLGQGPELLIRYENEEAVDDSQLPKDRFSAERLKGVDSTLKIQPAELGDSAVYLCASSLSGGAFTGELFFGEGSRLTVL.

The rearrangement links TRBV11-1 to TRBJ2-1, with 7 bases lining up with TRBD1. The V gene's germline CDR1 is SGHAT and CDR2 FQDESV (reference sequence). V was clipped by 0 bases and J by 10 bases; unmatched bases: 24. The CDR3 has 20 residues. The CDR3 sequence is CASSLALDGPVGQILTEQFF. Written as DNA, the CDR3 is TGTGCCAGCAGCTTAGCCCTGGACGGGCCAGTGGGACAGATTCTCACCGAGCAGTTCTTC.

This clonotype was seen at least ten times. The CDR3 bases are TGTGCCACCAGCGACGGTCTGGTTGGCTACACCTTC. Translated: CATSDGLVGYTF. V usage is TRBV15 and J usage is TRBJ1-2, with no clear D. CDR3 length: 12 amino acids. V was pared by 5 bases and J by 7 bases, with 11 bases between. Germline V CDR1 and CDR2: LNHNV, YYDKDF (reference sequence).

This clonotype occurred many times. This chain connects TRBV5-6 to TRBJ1-1; D not resolved. Trimming removed 1 base at V and 0 bases at J, with 7 bases between. Germline V CDR1 and CDR2: SGHDT, YYEEEE. This CDR3 spans 14 amino acids. The CDR3 sequence: CASSLLIMNTEAFF. The CDR3 DNA reads TGTGCCAGCAGCTTGCTGATCATGAACACTGAAGCTTTCTTT.

This clonotype was counted many times. The chain has TRBV30 and TRBJ2-1, with D possibly TRBD2 on 5 matching bases. The ends were cut back, 3 bases at V and 4 bases at J, with 7 bases in the middle. CDR1 and CDR2 (germline): GTSNPN, SVGIG (reference sequence). This CDR3 contains 12 residues. CDR3 sequence: CAWRRAYNEQFF. DNA of the CDR3: TGTGCCTGGAGGAGGGCGTACAATGAGCAGTTCTTC.

This clonotype occurred many times. This chain uses TRBV5-1 with TRBJ1-5, with 9 positions matching TRBD1. V gave up 0 bases and J gave up 4 bases; unmatched junction bases: 2. The germline gives CDR1 SGHRS, CDR2 YFSETQ. This CDR3 is built from 15 residues. The CDR3 loop is CASSLGQGVNQPQHF. CDR3 DNA sequence: TGCGCCAGCAGCTTGGGACAGGGGGTGAATCAGCCCCAGCATTTT.

The J gene is TRBJ2-2, the V gene TRBV7-9; 7 bases line up with TRBD2. Germline V gene sequence: CDR1 SEHNR, CDR2 FQNEAQ (reference sequence). V lost 5 bases, J lost 3 bases, and 12 bases stayed unmatched. The CDR3 length is 17 residues. The CDR3 DNA reads TGTGCCAGCAGCCAGTACGGCGGGAGAAGTCACACCGGGGAGCTGTTTTTT. Translated: CASSQYGGRSHTGELFF.

This clonotype showed up just a few times. The chain combines TRBV6-2 or TRBV6-3 with TRBJ2-7; 8 nucleotides match TRBD2. The germline CDR1 and CDR2 sequences are MNHEY and SVGEGT. The CDR3 consists of 16 residues. With 0 bases clipped from V and 2 bases from J, the junction kept 6 bases outside the gene matches. CDR3 DNA: TGTGCCAGCAGTTACTCGAAGGCGGGGGGAGCCTACGAGCAGTACTTC. Translated, it gives CASSYSKAGGAYEQYF.

This clonotype was observed many times. DNA of the CDR3: TGTGCCTGGAGATTAACAGGGCTACAGGACGAGCAGTACTTC. This translates into CAWRLTGLQDEQYF. The chain joins TRBV30 to TRBJ2-7; weak D call: TRBD1 (6 bases). The CDR3 is made up of 14 amino acids. V lost 3 bases, J lost 5 bases, and 17 bases lay in between. Germline V gene data show CDR1 as GTSNPN and CDR2 as SVGIG (reference sequence).